The next 9 T cell receptor beta chains were all read from a single sample in a study of T cell changes during pregnancy in multiple sclerosis. Assay: immunoSEQ multiplex PCR; the TCRdb copy retains only in-frame clones and omits some. Among 15,000 to 25,000 clones listed, around 89% were seen once. The sample here was CD8+ T cells from peripheral blood mononuclear cells, taken in the third trimester of pregnancy. Receptor source: a female donor in good health, enrolled as a control in a pregnancy study.

The DNA of the CDR3 is TGTGCCAGCAGCTTGGGTGATTCGGGGGTATATGGCTACACCTTC. Its protein product is CASSLGDSGVYGYTF. The gene calls are TRBV5-6 and TRBJ1-2; weak D call: TRBD1 (5 bases). The CDR3 has 15 amino acids. Trimming stripped 0 bases from V and 5 bases from J, with 14 bases between. Germline V gives CDR1 SGHDT, CDR2 YYEEEE.

The genes are TRBV13 and TRBJ2-5; 13 bases agree with TRBD2. The junction had 2 bases not matched to a gene; V was cut back by 2 bases and J by 5 bases. This CDR3 contains 15 residues. The V gene's germline CDR1 is PRHDT and CDR2 FYEKMQ (reference sequence). The CDR3 DNA reads TGTGCCAGCAGCTTACCGGGACTAGCGGGGGAGACCCAGTACTTC. Encoded protein: CASSLPGLAGETQYF.

The V and J genes are TRBV7-9 and TRBJ2-3, with D tentatively TRBD2 (5 bases). Trimming removed 8 bases from V and 6 bases from J, with 9 bases in between. The CDR3 runs to 11 residues. Germline assignment: CDR1 SEHNR and CDR2 FQNEAQ (reference sequence). CDR3 sequence (DNA): TGTGCCAGCCTCTGGAGGGATACGCAGTATTTT. This codes for CASLWRDTQYF.

The chain uses TRBV4-3 and TRBJ1-5, with D maybe TRBD1 (6 bases). The CDR3 is 18 residues long. The V and J ends lost 0 bases and 2 bases respectively, with 17 bases between them. Per the germline V gene, CDR1 is LGHNA and CDR2 is YSLEER. In DNA, the CDR3 is TGCGCCAGCAGCCAAGAGGTAGACGGCAGGGGAGGCAATCAGCCCCAGCATTTT. It translates to CASSQEVDGRGGNQPQHF.

This rearrangement joins TRBV27 to TRBJ2-1, with TRBD1 as a possible D gene (8 bases). Germline V gene sequence: CDR1 MNHEY, CDR2 SMNVEV (reference sequence). There are 14 residues in the CDR3. Trimming pared 3 bases from V and 10 bases from J, leaving 16 bases between. For the CDR3, the DNA is TGTGCCAGCAGTTTTACCCCACAGGGGGGGGAGCAGTTCTTC. This encodes CASSFTPQGGEQFF.

This clone occurred once. The genes are TRBV5-5 and TRBJ2-7; 7 bases are a match to TRBD2. The CDR3 consists of 17 residues. V shed 0 bases, J shed 7 bases, and the junction held 16 bases outside the gene matches. CDR1 is SGHKS and CDR2 is YYEKEE in the germline V gene (reference sequence). CDR3 bases: TGTGCCAGCAGCTTGGCCCTCGCGCGGTACTACGGGGGGGAGCAGTACTTC. This sequence encodes CASSLALARYYGGEQYF.

The V call is TRBV14, the J call TRBJ1-2; D is uncertain. This CDR3 comprises 13 residues. V lost 4 bases and J lost 10, with 16 bases in between. The germline V gene encodes CDR1 SGHDN and CDR2 FVKESK. CDR3 nucleotide sequence: TGTGCCAGCAGCCGCACTAGCCATCCCTTCTACACCTTC. Translation: CASSRTSHPFYTF.

CDR3 DNA sequence: TGTGCCAGTAGTATCGTACCGGGCGGGAGGGAACGGTACTTC. This encodes CASSIVPGGRERYF. The gene calls are TRBV19 and TRBJ2-7, with 9 positions matching TRBD2. CDR3 size: 14 residues. The ends lost 3 bases at V and 12 bases at J; junction bases unmatched: 12. The V gene's germline CDR1 is LNHDA and CDR2 SQIVND (reference sequence).

This rearrangement joins TRBV5-5 to TRBJ1-1; D not resolved. This CDR3 is 16 amino acids long. V gave up 4 bases and J gave up 0 bases, with 16 bases separating them. Germline V CDR1 and CDR2: SGHKS, YYEKEE (reference sequence). The CDR3 here is CASSPRYMNMNTEAFF. Here the CDR3 DNA reads TGTGCCAGCAGCCCCCGTTACATGAACATGAACACTGAAGCTTTCTTT.